This TCR beta chain was obtained from a study of OX40 agonist ivuxolimab in advanced cancers. Study-level information: Ivuxolimab, an agonist antibody against OX40 (CD134), was given to patients. Checkpoint inhibitors had been given previously to roughly 40% of patients. Overall study findings and caveats: Clonal expansion by week 6 occurred in CD4+ and CD8+ blood T cells (at 0.1 to 3.0 mg/kg). In CD8+ T cells, expanded clones were on average more numerous than in CD4+.

About this clone itself: What it binds is unknown.

Sequencing used immunoSEQ multiplex PCR; TCRdb keeps in-frame clones, though not all of them. There are about 36,000 clones in the sample; around two thirds occur only once, and around a sixth lies in the top ten. Germline V CDR1 and CDR2: SGDLS, YYNGEE. The V gene lost 4 bases and the J gene lost 6 bases, with 16 bases spanning the gap. The CDR3 length is 14 residues. The V call is TRBV9, the J call TRBJ1-2; D gene unclear. This specimen consisted of CD4+ or CD8+ T cells sorted from blood, obtained in a trial of the OX40 agonist ivuxolimab. This TCR came from an adult with an advanced solid tumor such as melanoma, head and neck, liver or kidney cancer. CDR3 protein: CASSPTLTDNGYTF. CDR3 bases: TGTGCCAGCAGCCCGACGCTAACGGATAATGGCTACACCTTC.